These 16 T cell receptor beta chains were sequenced from one sample in a study of blood T cells in healthy people across ages. A J-beta primer mix and a sample-barcoded 5' primer were used in a second PCR of roughly 6 to 11 cycles. One entry per CDR3 protein results from TCRdb running MiXCR on the 5' RACE reads. Of 600,000 to 1,000,000 distinct CDR3 sequences listed, roughly 25% were seen once; the top ten hold under 4.5%. This sample also belongs to another study, concerning T cells of mothers and their children.

The specimen sequenced was blood. Receptors originate from a boy between 5 and 17 years old in good health.

The chain is built from TRBV14 and TRBJ2-5, with D tentatively TRBD1 (6 bases). The last part of the DNA fits TRBJ2-1 better; the J call may be wrong. This CDR3 contains 14 residues. Germline CDR1 is SGHDN and CDR2 is FVKESK. CDR3 coding DNA: TGTGCCAGCAGTAATTTGCAGGGGAACAATGAGCAGTTCTTC. It encodes CASSNLQGNNEQFF.

This clonotype was counted a single time. The chain joins TRBV2 to TRBJ1-1, with TRBD1 matching over 9 bases. Germline assignment: CDR1 SNHLY and CDR2 FYNNEI. This CDR3 has 14 amino acids. Trimming cost V 6 bases and J 3 bases; bases outside gene matches: 5. CDR3 in amino acids: CASRMGQGDTEAFF. DNA for the CDR3: TGTGCCAGCAGGATGGGACAGGGTGACACTGAAGCTTTCTTT. The full variable domain, completed using reference TRBV2 and TRBJ1-1, is EPEVTQTPSHQVTQMGQEVILRCVPISNHLYFYWYRQILGQKVEFLVSFYNNEISEKSEIFDDQFSVERPDGSNFTLKIRSTKLEDSAMYFCASRMGQGDTEAFFGQGTRLTVV.

The DNA for the CDR3 is TGTGCCACCAGCAGGGGCGATCCAACTGAAGCTTTCTTT. Translated: CATSRGDPTEAFF. The chain uses TRBV15 and TRBJ1-1; D gene unclear. This CDR3 is 13 amino acids long. Per the germline V gene, CDR1 is LNHNV and CDR2 is YYDKDF (reference sequence). The ends were cut back, 3 bases at V and 5 bases at J, with 10 bases in the middle.

This clonotype was detected a few times. This chain joins TRBV11-2 and TRBJ2-2, with TRBD1 as a possible D gene (5 bases). Germline CDR1 SGHAT, CDR2 FQNNGV. With 2 bases removed from V and 5 bases from J, the gap between germline ends came to 15 bases. This CDR3 is built from 16 residues. In DNA, the CDR3 is TGTGCCAGCAGCTTAAATGGGCTGGCAGGGACCGGGGAGCTGTTTTTT. Translating gives CASSLNGLAGTGELFF.

In its sample, this clonotype was seen a few times. CDR3 bases: TGTGCCAGCAGCTCCCCCCAGGGCTACGAGCAGTACTTC. Its translation: CASSSPQGYEQYF. The chain couples TRBV7-9 to TRBJ2-7, with D possibly matching TRBD1 (5 bases). V lost 4 bases and J 3 bases, leaving 10 bases between the germline ends. Germline CDR1 reads SEHNR; CDR2 reads FQNEAQ (reference sequence). The CDR3 runs 13 residues. Full variable domain (rest looked up from reference TRBV7-9 and TRBJ2-7): DTGVSQNPRHKITKRGQNVTFRCDPISEHNRLYWYRQTLGQGPEFLTYFQNEAQLEKSRLLSDRFSAERPKGSFSTLEIQRTEQGDSAMYLCASSSPQGYEQYFGPGTRLTVT.

DNA for the CDR3: TGCGCCAGCAGCCAAGAAGACAGGGGAGGATCCTACGAGCAGTACTTC. Translating it yields CASSQEDRGGSYEQYF. This sequence joins TRBV4-3 and TRBJ2-7; TRBD1 matches 8 bases. Germline values: CDR1 LGHNA, CDR2 YSLEER. The J segment lost 1 base and the V segment lost 0 bases, leaving 5 bases of the junction unmatched. The CDR3 has 16 residues.

The chain couples TRBV29-1 to TRBJ2-5; D gene ambiguous. The J call is doubtful: the DNA matches TRBJ2-7 better. Germline V gives CDR1 SQVTM, CDR2 ANQGSEA. The CDR3 contains 15 residues. CDR3 residues: CSVEDPEQAGYEQYF. CDR3 coding DNA: TGCAGCGTTGAAGATCCCGAGCAGGCTGGATACGAGCAGTACTTC.

This clonotype has a handful of counts. The V gene is TRBV27, the J gene TRBJ1-5, with a tentative D call TRBD1 (6 bases). The CDR3 runs 14 residues. Germline assignment: CDR1 MNHEY and CDR2 SMNVEV (reference sequence). Trimming left V 4 bases short and J 3 bases short, with 10 bases between. The CDR3 DNA reads as TGTGCCAGCAGTTCACAGGGTTTCAATCAGCCCCAGCATTTT. Protein: CASSSQGFNQPQHF.

This clonotype has only a few counts. The chain links TRBV27 to TRBJ2-1; 9 bases line up with TRBD2. V gave up 3 bases and J gave up 6 bases; unmatched junction bases: 3. The V gene's germline CDR1 is MNHEY and CDR2 SMNVEV (reference sequence). The CDR3 is 14 amino acids. The CDR3 is CASSFAGGGNEQFF. The DNA for the CDR3 is TGTGCCAGCAGTTTTGCGGGAGGGGGCAATGAGCAGTTCTTC.

This clonotype was counted between two and nine times. J is TRBJ2-1 and V is TRBV20-1, with TRBD2 matching over 7 bases. The J call is uncertain, as TRBJ2-5 better fits the DNA end. CDR3 length: 15 amino acids. Germline CDR1 and CDR2: DFQATT and SNEGSKA (reference sequence). The CDR3: CSARRPGLLQETQYF. In DNA form, the CDR3 reads TGCAGTGCTAGAAGACCGGGACTACTCCAAGAGACCCAGTACTTC.

The chain recombines TRBV27 with TRBJ2-5; 7 positions agree with TRBD1. The better agreement between TRBJ2-7 and the DNA end casts doubt on the J call. Germline CDR1 is MNHEY and CDR2 is SMNVEV (reference sequence). The CDR3 totals 14 residues. Here the CDR3 DNA reads TGTGCCAGCAGTTATCAGGACAGGACGTCCGAGCAGTACTTC. Translated: CASSYQDRTSEQYF.

This chain connects TRBV28 to TRBJ1-5; D may be TRBD1 (5 bases). CDR1 and CDR2 from the germline V gene are MDHEN and SYDVKM. Between the trimmed V and J ends, which lost 6 bases and 10 bases, there was a span of 16 bases. This CDR3 spans 13 amino acids. In DNA, the CDR3 is TGTGCCAGCAGGGCCCGAGGGGTAGATCCCCAGCATTTT. Amino acids: CASRARGVDPQHF. The entire variable domain, with the rest obtained from reference TRBV28 and TRBJ1-5, is as follows: DVKVTQSSRYLVKRTGEKVFLECVQDMDHENMFWYRQDPGLGLRLIYFSYDVKMKEKGDIPEGYSVSREKKERFSLILESASTNQTSMYLCASRARGVDPQHFGDGTRLSIL.

Only a few counts were recorded for this clonotype. The chain recombines TRBV29-1 with TRBJ2-1, with D possibly being TRBD1 or TRBD2 (7 bases each). The CDR3 spans 13 residues. Looked up from germline, CDR1 is SQVTM and CDR2 is ANQGSEA. V was shortened by 7 bases and J by 10 bases, with 20 bases between the two germline ends. CDR3 sequence (DNA): TGCAGCGCATCAGGGGGGGCCCTTGGAGAGCAGTTCTTC. It codes for CSASGGALGEQFF.

This clonotype was seen a few times. The V call is TRBV4-3, the J call TRBJ2-7; possibly TRBD2 for D (6 bases). The V and J ends lost 1 base and 3 bases respectively, with 10 bases between them. This CDR3 comprises 14 residues. CDR1 and CDR2 (germline): LGHNA, YSLEER. The CDR3 here is CASSQGDGGYEQYF. The DNA of the CDR3 is TGCGCCAGCAGCCAAGGGGACGGGGGCTACGAGCAGTACTTC.

V gene TRBV3-1 combines with J gene TRBJ2-5, with 9 bases that match TRBD1. The germline V gene has CDR1 LGHDT and CDR2 YNNKEL (reference sequence). J gave up 3 bases and V 4 bases, and 6 bases lay outside the gene matches. CDR3 length equals 15 residues. Here the CDR3 reads CASSPWRTGEETQYF. The CDR3 nucleotides read TGTGCCAGCAGCCCCTGGAGGACAGGGGAAGAGACCCAGTACTTC.

This chain connects TRBV29-1 to TRBJ2-5; 7 nucleotides agree with TRBD2. The DNA matches TRBJ2-7 better at its end, which makes the J call doubtful. CDR3 length: 13 amino acids. CDR1 and CDR2 from the germline V gene are SQVTM and ANQGSEA. CDR3 protein: CSVIPSGAYEQYF. The CDR3 DNA reads TGCAGCGTCATACCTAGCGGCGCCTACGAGCAGTACTTC.